This is a list of T cell receptor beta chains from one sample in a study of control samples from healthy donors and cancer patients. Assay: immunoSEQ multiplex PCR; the TCRdb copy retains only in-frame clones and omits some. Here the sample spans more than 120,000 clones, 91% being singletons. Sample: blood. The receptors were gathered from a man between 25 and 39 years old in good health. Each CDR3 is given with its conserved first and last residue.

J | V | CDR3
TRBJ1-1 | TRBV10-1 | CASIGERGTEAFF
TRBJ2-3 | TRBV19 | CASSTRTSGGAATQYF
TRBJ1-1 | TRBV9 | CASSVAQDTEAFF
TRBJ1-1 | TRBV9 | CASSVSGGRDTEAFF
TRBJ2-3 | TRBV18 | CASSPGSATDTQYF
TRBJ1-1 | TRBV6-1 | CASSERGGTEAFF
TRBJ2-1 | TRBV4-2 | CASSSKVDEQFF
TRBJ2-1 | TRBV7-3 | CASSLTGTSGGAQGRNEQFF
TRBJ1-2 | TRBV19 | CASSPSPTVNYGYTF
TRBJ1-5 | TRBV19 | CASRGSNQPQHF
TRBJ1-2 | TRBV12-3/TRBV12-4 | CASGFRVGGYTF
TRBJ1-1 | TRBV28 | CASSSRQTEAFF
TRBJ1-2 | TRBV19 | CASRQGIPNYGYTF
TRBJ2-1 | TRBV19 | CARDRDSNPNNEQFF
TRBJ1-3 | TRBV5-1 | CASSLGLGNTIYF
TRBJ1-2 | TRBV4-2 | CASSPRGTNYGYTF
TRBJ1-1 | TRBV27 | CASSVHRGGNTEAFF
TRBJ2-1 | TRBV28 | CASSLWGTGINEQFF
TRBJ2-1 | TRBV27 | CASSLIAGGDNEQFF
TRBJ2-2 | TRBV5-4 | CASTPGAGDTGELFF
TRBJ2-4 | TRBV19 | CASSIVGQGLNIQYF
TRBJ2-2 | TRBV30 | CAWSVSQRELFF
TRBJ2-3 | TRBV6-6 | CASSYLASGSTDTQYF
TRBJ2-7 | TRBV11-2 | CASSLIPNEQYF
TRBJ1-5 | TRBV18 | CASSPLPSTDYSNQPQHF
TRBJ1-5 | TRBV5-5 | CASSLKGGSNQPQHF
TRBJ1-5 | TRBV19 | CASRGPGHFNQPQHF